The clone carrying this TCR beta chain appeared many times. This entry belongs to a study of shared clonotypes between healthy human individuals. Study background: Donors were a couple of women and a few men aged 18 to 49.

The trim removed 0 bases at V and 5 bases at J, leaving 5 bases unmatched. The CDR3 contains 16 residues. Per the germline V gene, CDR1 is MNHNY and CDR2 is SVGAGI (reference sequence). Deep was the level at which the assay was run. DNA from unsorted PBMC was sequenced on ten immunoSEQ deep assay plates. Original analysis: From ImmunoSEQ came sequences covering only the junction and carrying no quality scores, so filtering differed. Measured with immunoSEQ multiplex PCR; TCRdb has only the in-frame clones, and not every one. That table furnishes V, J and clone size, whereas the DNA furnished D and trimming. Of roughly 450,000 clones in the sample, 60% to 85% were seen once.

The sample consisted of PBMCs. V is TRBV6-6 and J is TRBJ2-2, with 8 bases matching TRBD2. The TCR sequence derives from a woman aged 40 to 50 in good health. Some clones in this sample may be carry-over from other donors' samples. CDR3 amino acids: CASSYSYGRVTGELFF. For the CDR3, the DNA is TGTGCCAGCAGTTACTCATACGGGAGGGTTACCGGGGAGCTGTTTTTT.